These 22 T cell receptor beta chains came from one sample sequenced in a study of cytomegalovirus exposure and HLA in healthy donors. 60 Vbeta and 13 Jbeta primers were used in PCR. Clones were sequenced by immunoSEQ multiplex PCR, and TCRdb holds only the in-frame ones, with some missing. The profile shows about 84,000 clones, more than 70% of them singletons. The sequencing input was PBMCs. These receptors were collected from a male donor in good health and CMV-seropositive.

This clone was picked up a small number of times. This chain uses TRBV7-9 with TRBJ1-1, with TRBD1 as a possible D gene (5 bases). Trimming shortened V by 8 bases and J by 1 base, and 5 bases separated the two germline ends. The length of the CDR3 is 11 residues. Germline CDR1 SEHNR, CDR2 FQNEAQ (reference sequence). CDR3 sequence: CASQGNTEAFF. CDR3 coding DNA: TGTGCCAGCCAGGGGAACACTGAAGCTTTCTTT.

The chain recombines TRBV15 with TRBJ2-7; D gene ambiguous. The CDR3 runs 12 residues. The V end was cut by 0 bases, the J end by 7 bases, with 7 bases between. Germline CDR1 LNHNV, CDR2 YYDKDF (reference sequence). The CDR3 region is CATSRDIEEQYF. DNA for the CDR3: TGTGCCACCAGCAGAGATATAGAAGAGCAGTACTTC.

The chain recombines TRBV2 with TRBJ1-5; D gene unclear. The germline V gene has CDR1 SNHLY and CDR2 FYNNEI. The CDR3 is made up of 13 amino acids. Trimming took off 1 base at V and 9 bases at J, with 10 bases between the two ends. CDR3 amino acids: CASSEGWPSPQHF. CDR3 sequence (DNA): TGTGCCAGCAGTGAAGGGTGGCCGTCGCCCCAGCATTTT.

The chain is built from TRBV6-6 and TRBJ2-1, with 7 bases identical to TRBD2. From germline, CDR1 is MNHNY and CDR2 SVGAGI (reference sequence). The CDR3 runs to 15 residues. Unmatched junction bases numbered 8, after V lost 5 bases and J lost 4 bases. The DNA for the CDR3 is TGTGCCAGCAGTCGAGCGGGGCTGAATTACAATGAGCAGTTCTTC. It codes for CASSRAGLNYNEQFF.

The chain employs TRBV5-4 and TRBJ2-5; 12 nucleotides line up with TRBD1. V dropped 6 bases and J dropped 5; count of bases not matched to a gene: 11. Germline V gene data show CDR1 as SGHNT and CDR2 as YYREEE (reference sequence). This CDR3 spans 16 amino acids. The CDR3 loop reads CASKTGGQGASETQYF. The CDR3 nucleotides are TGTGCCAGCAAAACAGGGGGACAGGGGGCATCGGAGACCCAGTACTTC.

The V and J genes are TRBV29-1 and TRBJ2-7, with a tentative D call TRBD1 (6 bases). V lost 4 bases to trimming and J lost 2 bases, with 9 bases between them. Germline V gives CDR1 SQVTM, CDR2 ANQGSEA. CDR3 size: 12 residues. The CDR3 DNA reads TGCAGCGTTGGCGCAGGGGCCTACGAGCAGTACTTC. Protein product: CSVGAGAYEQYF.

J is TRBJ2-1 and V is TRBV6-6; D unresolved. Germline loops: CDR1 MNHNY, CDR2 SVGAGI (reference sequence). The CDR3 length is 12 residues. V was cut by 6 bases and J by 7 bases, with 10 bases left in between. CDR3 loop: CASSRLGNEQFF. CDR3 nucleotides: TGTGCCAGCAGCCGGCTAGGTAATGAGCAGTTCTTC.

J is TRBJ2-2 and V is TRBV4-1; possibly TRBD1 for D (6 bases). Trimming removed 6 bases at V and 5 bases at J, with 16 bases between. Germline V CDR1 and CDR2: MGHRA, YSYEKL. The CDR3 is 15 amino acids. The CDR3 DNA is TGCGCCAGCAGGGGCCCGGGGACAAATACCGGGGAGCTGTTTTTT. Translated: CASRGPGTNTGELFF.

V usage is TRBV7-2 and J usage is TRBJ2-5, with D possibly matching TRBD2 (6 bases). This CDR3 region has 15 residues. V was clipped by 6 bases and J by 5 bases, with 19 bases between them. Germline V gives CDR1 SGHTA, CDR2 FQGNSA. The CDR3 is CASRTGGGGSETQYF. CDR3 sequence (DNA): TGTGCCAGCAGAACCGGGGGTGGGGGGTCGGAGACCCAGTACTTC.

The V and J genes are TRBV28 and TRBJ1-2, with 8 nucleotides matching TRBD1. In germline, CDR1 is MDHEN, CDR2 SYDVKM. Unmatched junction bases numbered 7, after V lost 6 bases and J lost 4 bases. The CDR3 extends over 14 amino acids. The CDR3: CASSKQGGGYGYTF. CDR3 DNA sequence: TGTGCCAGCAGCAAACAGGGGGGAGGCTATGGCTACACCTTC.

V gene TRBV18 combines with J gene TRBJ2-1, with 11 bases that match TRBD2. Germline V gives CDR1 KGHSH, CDR2 LQKENI. Germline trimming cut 4 bases from V and 8 bases from J; bases unmatched to any gene: 16. CDR3 size: 18 residues. CDR3 in amino acids: CASSRDLKLAGVVDEQFF. The DNA of the CDR3 is TGTGCCAGCTCACGCGACCTGAAACTAGCGGGAGTTGTCGATGAGCAGTTCTTC.

This chain uses TRBV5-4 with TRBJ2-7; D is possibly TRBD2 (6 bases). Trimming stripped 7 bases from V and 3 bases from J, with 17 bases between. This CDR3 has 14 residues. The V gene's germline CDR1 is SGHNT and CDR2 YYREEE (reference sequence). The CDR3 DNA follows: TGTGCCAGCCAACGCGGGGCAGGGCTCTACGAGCAGTACTTC. Translation gives CASQRGAGLYEQYF.

The V and J genes are TRBV4-3 and TRBJ1-1; TRBD1 is a possible D gene (6 bases). This CDR3 contains 16 residues. Germline-derived CDR1 and CDR2 are LGHNA and YSLEER. Deletions cut 0 bases from V and 5 bases from J, with 16 bases between. In nucleotides, the CDR3 is TGCGCCAGCAGCCAAGATCTTGGGGGCGGTGGAACTGAAGCTTTCTTT. It translates to CASSQDLGGGGTEAFF.

The genes are TRBV27 and TRBJ2-7; TRBD1 matches 8 bases. V was clipped by 6 bases and J by 3 bases; unmatched bases: 1. In germline, CDR1 is MNHEY, CDR2 SMNVEV (reference sequence). CDR3 size: 12 residues. CDR3 bases: TGTGCCAGCAGGGGACAGGACTACGAGCAGTACTTC. Translated: CASRGQDYEQYF.

V and J are TRBV28 and TRBJ2-2, with D possibly being TRBD1 (5 bases). V was clipped by 6 bases and J by 7 bases, with 12 bases between them. Germline V gene sequence: CDR1 MDHEN, CDR2 SYDVKM. This CDR3 has 13 amino acids. Written as DNA, the CDR3 is TGTGCCAGCAGAGGATCAGGGATCGGGGAGCTGTTTTTT. Its protein product is CASRGSGIGELFF.

The J gene is TRBJ1-2, the V gene TRBV5-1, with D maybe TRBD1 (5 bases). From germline, CDR1 is SGHRS and CDR2 YFSETQ. The CDR3 runs to 14 residues. V gave up 4 bases and J gave up 8 bases, with 18 bases separating them. The CDR3 loop is CASSPGGAVGGYTF. The CDR3 DNA is TGCGCCAGCAGCCCGGGTGGGGCTGTGGGAGGCTACACCTTC. Looking up the rest from reference TRBV5-1 and TRBJ1-2 gives the full variable domain: KAGVTQTPRYLIKTRGQQVTLSCSPISGHRSVSWYQQTPGQGLQFLFEYFSETQRNKGNFPGRFSGRQFSNSRSEMNVSTLELGDSALYLCASSPGGAVGGYTFGSGTRLTVV.

This chain links TRBV7-8 with TRBJ1-4, with TRBD1 matching 8 bases. The CDR3 consists of 17 residues. Germline CDR1 reads SGHVS; CDR2 reads FQNEAQ. Trimming cost V 7 bases and J 1 base; bases outside gene matches: 11. The CDR3 here is CASTNLGQDKTNEKLFF. CDR3 coding DNA: TGTGCCAGCACCAACCTGGGACAGGATAAAACTAATGAAAAACTGTTTTTT.

This clone was picked up many times. The rearrangement uses TRBV6-1 and TRBJ1-2; 7 positions agree with TRBD1. The V segment lost 3 bases and the J segment 7 bases; nucleotides outside the gene matches: 5. The V gene's germline CDR1 is MNHNS and CDR2 SASEGT. The CDR3 length is 13 residues. The CDR3: CASSDSTGLGYTF. The CDR3 region has the DNA TGTGCCAGCAGTGACTCGACAGGGCTTGGCTACACCTTC.

The V gene is TRBV7-2, the J gene TRBJ2-7, with D unresolved. This CDR3 has 14 amino acids. Germline V gene sequence: CDR1 SGHTA, CDR2 FQGNSA. Deletions cut 5 bases from V and 6 bases from J, with 17 bases between. The DNA for the CDR3 is TGTGCCAGCAGCCCAATGCTGGCAGTCCCCGAGCAGTACTTC. Its protein is CASSPMLAVPEQYF. Full variable domain (missing parts from reference TRBV7-2 and TRBJ2-7): GAGVSQSPSNKVTEKGKDVELRCDPISGHTALYWYRQSLGQGLEFLIYFQGNSAPDKSGLPSDRFSAERTGGSVSTLTIQRTQQEDSAVYLCASSPMLAVPEQYFGPGTRLTVT.

V usage is TRBV15 and J usage is TRBJ2-2; a possible D gene is TRBD1 (6 bases). The germline V and J ends were trimmed by 6 bases and 0 bases, with 11 bases remaining between them. This CDR3 contains 15 residues. Per germline, CDR1 LNHNV and CDR2 YYDKDF (reference sequence). The CDR3 nucleotides are TGTGCCACCAGGTTCGGACAGCCGAACACCGGGGAGCTGTTTTTT. Protein: CATRFGQPNTGELFF.

This clone was detected only a few times. This chain links TRBV7-7 with TRBJ2-7; maybe TRBD2 (6 bases). Germline V gene sequence: CDR1 SSHAT, CDR2 FNYEAQ (reference sequence). V gave up 5 bases and J gave up 3 bases, with 20 bases separating them. This CDR3 has 16 residues. In nucleotides, the CDR3 is TGTGCCAGCAGCCCAACCGAGGATAGCGGATTCTACGAGCAGTACTTC. This sequence encodes CASSPTEDSGFYEQYF.

CDR3 protein: CASSVRDILAETQYF. DNA of the CDR3: TGTGCCAGTAGTGTCCGGGACATACTCGCGGAGACCCAGTACTTC. The chain links TRBV19 to TRBJ2-5, with a tentative D call TRBD1 (6 bases). The CDR3 contains 15 residues. The V end was cut by 5 bases, the J end by 5 bases, with 18 bases between. The germline V gene has CDR1 LNHDA and CDR2 SQIVND (reference sequence).